Included here is one T cell receptor beta chain sequence, with context. Its target antigen remains unknown. No base quality values were provided; no much bigger clone lies one nucleotide off. The CDR3, from cysteine to phenylalanine, totals 13 residues. Only CDR3 DNA remains: 39 bases, in frame from the first base. The germline V gene (reference sequence) gives CDR1 as LNHDA and CDR2 as SQIVND. Deletion took 7 bases off V and 1 base off J, with a span of 8 bases between the germline ends. The intended sense of this specimen's time point label: about 28 days (+/-7) after the second vaccine dose. Because spike-specific TCR depth and breadth did not differ between the two schedules, AZD1222 recipients who got a second dose at roughly 4 weeks were pooled with those who got a second dose at roughly 12 weeks. Vaccinee samples came from UK trials COV001 and COV002, including a single-blind randomized controlled phase 2/3 trial of AZD1222 (ChAdOx1 nCoV-19) in healthy adults. For TCRbeta chain sequencing, PBMC samples from trial participants were taken at day 0 and at day 28 after the second dose.

The sample originates from a study of T cell responses to AZD1222 COVID-19 vaccine (dated by TCRdb to the early 2020s). With regard to the full study: A total of 240 or so trial participants underwent TCR sequencing, of whom 207 had received two doses of AZD1222 and about 25 had received two doses of the MenACWY control vaccine. Trial participants were enrolled by age into subgroups of 18-55, 56-69 and 70-plus years, and around 140, 26 and 57 TCR-sequenced participants, respectively, were included in these subgroups. The study at large found these results: Nearly half of unique spike-specific TCRs reportedly recognized epitopes outside regions mutated in the B.1.351 and B.1.1.7 variants. Only 5 to 7 AZD1222 recipients were SARS-CoV-2 seropositive at baseline, limiting conclusions about previously exposed vaccinees. The 56-69-year group was small, and its depth increase did not reach significance, likely because of low power. The whole spike protein was spanned by vaccine-associated CD4 TCRs, and dominant responses were seen in regions 160-218 and 743-854. Because no day 14 peak-response samples were available, repertoires were characterized only after the peak T cell response. Spike-specific TCR breadth and depth rose significantly after two AZD1222 doses compared with day 0 and with MenACWY recipients. Most participants were white British and females outnumbered males, and the authors suggested that clonal diversity may have been underestimated.

The CDR3 regions of human TCRbeta chains were analyzed by immunosequencing. Per the authors' processing: Repertoire TCRs were checked for matches against a reference library of SARS-CoV-2-specific TCRs that had been generated using the MIRA antigen-specificity platform. Breadth was defined as the fraction of unique TCRs that were SARS-CoV-2-associated, and depth was defined as the fraction of total T cells that were SARS-CoV-2-associated. Using the MIRA data, each spike-specific TCR was mapped to the spike region that the TCR reacts to and placed in a CD4 or CD8 class. Log10-transformed breadth and depth values were compared by one-way ANOVA with Sidak's multiple comparisons tests. The table comes from immuneACCESS by way of TCRdb, which keeps in-frame sequences with V and J called. Part of the clones is missing from these tables; in studies checked, under half for an unresolved V gene and the rest for unknown reasons. The V and J calls and the clone size are those of that table, but D and trimming were determined from the DNA. The sample profile shows about 140,000 clones; 90% of them were found once. The top ten clones comprise about 6% of the sample.

The starting material was peripheral blood, obtained 28 days after the second AZD1222 dose. The source of this sequence is an adult who received the AZD1222 COVID-19 vaccine. The chain is made from TRBV19 and TRBJ2-1, with the D segment identity uncertain. For the CDR3, the sequence is CASTTGSYNEQFF. The DNA sequence is given as TGTGCCAGTACTACTGGGTCCTACAATGAGCAGTTCTTC.